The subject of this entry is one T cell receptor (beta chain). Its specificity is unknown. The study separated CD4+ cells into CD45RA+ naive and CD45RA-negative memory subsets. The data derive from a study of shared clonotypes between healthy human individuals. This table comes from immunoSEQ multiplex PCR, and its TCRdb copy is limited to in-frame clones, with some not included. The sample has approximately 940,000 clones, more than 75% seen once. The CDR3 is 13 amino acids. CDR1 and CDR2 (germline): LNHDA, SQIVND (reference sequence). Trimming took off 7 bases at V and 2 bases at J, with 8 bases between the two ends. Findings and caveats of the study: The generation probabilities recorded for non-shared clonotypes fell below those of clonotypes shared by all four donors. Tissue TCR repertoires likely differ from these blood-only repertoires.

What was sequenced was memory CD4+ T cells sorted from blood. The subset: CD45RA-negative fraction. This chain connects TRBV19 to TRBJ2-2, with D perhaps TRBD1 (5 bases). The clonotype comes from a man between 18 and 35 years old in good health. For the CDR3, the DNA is TGTGCCAGTACACAGGACAACACCGGGGAGCTGTTTTTT. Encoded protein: CASTQDNTGELFF.